The entry below describes one T cell receptor beta chain. Donors were grouped by their self-reported clinical history. This sample stems from a study of blood T cell repertoires in COVID-19. Study at large: Samples representing acute and convalescent COVID-19 were sourced from the United States, Italy and Spain. T cells, B-cell-depleted T cells, or PBMCs supplied cDNA or gDNA.

The CDR3 contains 14 residues. The germline V gene has CDR1 SGHNT and CDR2 YYREEE (reference sequence). V lost 10 bases, J lost 3 bases, and 7 bases stayed unmatched. Methods used by the authors: From reference gene primer amplification, estimates of nucleated cell counts were derived. Clones were sequenced by immunoSEQ multiplex PCR, and TCRdb holds only the in-frame ones, with some missing. V and J calls and clone size are copied from that table; D and trimming were computed from the DNA. The sample lists roughly 300,000 clones; 80% to 90% were seen once. This sequence joins TRBV5-4 and TRBJ2-3; TRBD2 matches 11 bases. The TCR sequence derives from a woman aged 35 to 49 with acute COVID-19. Material: PBMCs or T cells enriched from blood (not recorded which). CDR3 nucleotide sequence: TGTGCCGCTACACTAGCGGGAGAAACAGATACGCAGTATTTT. Amino acids: CAATLAGETDTQYF. The whole variable domain, filled in from reference TRBV5-4 and TRBJ2-3, reads ETGVTQSPTHLIKTRGQQVTLRCSSQSGHNTVSWYQQALGQGPQFIFQYYREEENGRGNFPPRFSGLQFPNYSSELNVNALELDDSALYLCAATLAGETDTQYFGPGTRLTVL.